Sequencing of this T cell receptor (beta chain) was carried out in a study of T-cell memory formation after mild COVID-19 (dated by TCRdb to the early 2020s). At the level of the whole study: TCR sequence clusters from the two donors were largely donor specific. T-cell clones expanding and contracting after mild COVID-19 in a couple of donors were tracked by longitudinal TCRalpha and TCRbeta repertoire sequencing. The cohort comprised two young, previously healthy adult volunteers, one female and one male.

For this clonotype: It lacks a known antigen. No base quality information exists; no much larger clone differs at one position.

Ficoll-Paque density gradient centrifugation was used to isolate PBMCs. From cysteine to phenylalanine, the CDR3 is 15 amino acids long. Only the CDR3 part of the read is kept: 45 bases, read in frame from the first base. The germline V gene encodes CDR1 SEHNR and CDR2 FQNEAQ (reference sequence). The germline ends are 17 bases apart after V is trimmed by 6 bases and J by 2 bases. The data were produced on an Illumina NovaSeq 6000. cDNA libraries for TCRalpha and TCRbeta were prepared by 5'RACE using constant-segment primers, with sample barcodes and unique molecular identifiers added. Trizol reagent was used to extract RNA from every sample. The libraries were amplified in two PCR steps, and the second step added a second sample barcode and Illumina TruSeq adapters. The libraries were sequenced on an Illumina NovaSeq using 2 x 150 bp paired-end reads. As for the original processing: Reads were demultiplexed and collapsed into UMI-guided consensus sequences with migec v1.2.7. Using mixcr v2.1.11, UMI consensuses were aligned to TRA and TRB V and J templates and then assembled into clonotypes. A clonotype was counted as expanded or contracted only if both edgeR and NoisET called the change significant, with noise models trained on biological replicates. For edgeR calls, a false discovery rate-adjusted p below 0.01 and a log2 fold-change threshold of 1 were applied. As an exploratory analysis of dynamics, max-normalized trajectories of the 1000 most abundant clonotypes were examined by PCA with hierarchical clustering. The CD4 or CD8 phenotype of responding clones was assigned using the separately sequenced CD4+ and CD8+ repertoires. TCRdb passed the public sequencing reads through fastp at Q25 and MiXCR, retaining productive beta sequences. CDR3 protein sequences are deduplicated, and each keeps its most common genes and DNA. TCRdb, not the authors, supplied the V and J calls. This sample comprises around 320,000 distinct CDR3 sequences, 19% of them detected only once. The leading ten clones occupy under 25% of the sample.

Summary of the overall study and its limitations: SARS-CoV-2 specificity of the second-wave clones peaking on day 37 was not confirmed. Clones that contracted from day 15 to 85 showed balanced CD4/CD8 phenotypes, whereas a second wave of clones that expanded from day 15 to 37 leaned towards CD4+. The study covered only a couple of mild cases, and larger cohorts including severe cases with pre-infection samples were considered necessary. Contracting CD4+ clones appeared mostly in the CM and EM memory subsets, whereas CD8+ clones were enriched in EMRA. Some responding clones were detected in pre-infection memory, suggesting pre-existing cross-reactive memory T cells joined the SARS-CoV-2 response.

The specimen was PBMCs or a T cell subset sorted from them (not recorded which). The rearranged segments are TRBV7-9 and TRBJ2-7, with TRBD1 as a weak D call on 6 bases. The receptor comes from a young man who had mild COVID-19 (a few samples of this study predate the infection). The sample titles of this study are shuffled in the database, so cell type and time point are left out; the donor was told from shared clones. The bases are TGTGCCAGCAGACGAGGGTCACAGGGTCCCTACGAGCAGTACTTC. Translated, it gives CASRRGSQGPYEQYF.